Sequencing of this TCR beta chain was carried out in a study of identifying expanded T cells in peripheral blood. Clones were read by immunoSEQ multiplex PCR, and TCRdb kept only the in-frame ones, dropping some. This table has 70,000 to 100,000 clones, roughly 86% appearing once. The CDR3 has 14 amino acids. V shed 6 bases and J 6 bases; nucleotides not matched to a gene: 10. Germline V gives CDR1 LNHDA, CDR2 SQIVND (reference sequence). The sequenced sample consisted of blood. This sequence originates from a person aged 18 to 75 in good health. This chain connects TRBV19 to TRBJ1-1; 7 nucleotides agree with TRBD1. The CDR3, as DNA: TGTGCCAGTAGAGGGACAGCAAGGGGCCCTGAAGCTTTCTTT. Its translation: CASRGTARGPEAFF.